A selection of T cell receptor beta chains follows, all from one sample in a study of CD8+ T cells in alopecia areata. Produced via immunoSEQ multiplex PCR; TCRdb's table is partial and in-frame only. The repertoire holds some 190,000 clones, with approximately 70% as singletons. The source material was CD4+ T cells sorted from blood, sampled at week 44, from a patient treated with tofacitinib. These receptors all come from a human donor with alopecia areata. Each CDR3 is given with its conserved first and last residue. Fields, in order: V gene, D gene, clone size, J gene, CDR3 length, CDR3 DNA, CDR3 protein. The D gene is left open where the match is weak. The listing skips clone size in some rows; elsewhere it reads once, few, many or a size class.

TRBV9,-,-,TRBJ2-3,16,TGTGCCAGCAGCGTTTTCCAGGCACATAGCACAGATACGCAGTATTTT,CASSVFQAHSTDTQYF
TRBV11-3,-,-,TRBJ2-2,12,TGTGCCAGCAAGGGCCGGACCGGGGAGCTGTTTTTT,CASKGRTGELFF
TRBV7-8,-,-,TRBJ1-1,13,TGTGCCAGCAGCCCCGGACGGACGGCTGAAGCTTTCTTT,CASSPGRTAEAFF
TRBV10-2,-,-,TRBJ1-6,14,TGCGCCAGCGCAGACGGGACGCATGGTGGACCCCTCCACTTT,CASADGTHGGPLHF
TRBV5-1,-,-,TRBJ2-6,14,TGCGCCAGCACAGGGGACTCTGGGGCCAACGTCCTGACTTTC,CASTGDSGANVLTF
TRBV29-1,-,-,TRBJ1-2,13,TGCAGCGTTGGGGAAGGTGGAGGGCGAGGCTACACCTTC,CSVGEGGGRGYTF
TRBV30,-,once,TRBJ1-2,12,TGTGCCTGGAGTGGGAGATCCTATGGCTACACCTTC,CAWSGRSYGYTF
TRBV28,TRBD1,-,TRBJ1-1,13,TGTGCCAGCAGTTCCGACAGGGGAAGCTCAGCTTTCTTT,CASSSDRGSSAFF
TRBV6-1,-,many,TRBJ2-3,12,TGTGCCAGCAGTGAAGTGGGGAATACGCAGTATTTT,CASSEVGNTQYF
TRBV4-3,-,-,TRBJ2-3,20,TGCGCCAGCAGCCAAGATAGGTTGGGGGGATCCGTCTCTGGCACAGATACGCAGTATTTT,CASSQDRLGGSVSGTDTQYF
TRBV18,-,-,TRBJ1-1,14,TGTGCCAGCTCACCGTCCGTCATGAACACTGAAGCTTTCTTT,CASSPSVMNTEAFF
TRBV20-1,-,-,TRBJ2-5,11,TGCAGTGCTAGAGGGCAAGAGACCCAGTACTTC,CSARGQETQYF
TRBV5-1,-,-,TRBJ1-5,13,TGCGCCAGCAGCCAGGACTCCTTTGGGCCCCAGCATTTT,CASSQDSFGPQHF
TRBV7-6,-,-,TRBJ1-6,15,TGTGCCAGCAGCTCCCGATGGGGATTCAATTCACCCCTCCACTTT,CASSSRWGFNSPLHF
TRBV6-5,-,-,TRBJ2-7,15,TGTGCCAGCAGTTACTCCCTCACGGTAGCCAGCGAGCAGTACTTC,CASSYSLTVASEQYF
TRBV15,TRBD1,-,TRBJ2-2,17,TGTGCCACCAGCAGATCCTTTGGACAGGGTCGGGCCGGGGAGCTGTTTTTT,CATSRSFGQGRAGELFF
TRBV7-2,-,-,TRBJ1-2,13,TGTGCCAGCAGCGTCGACAGGCTATCTGGCTACACCTTC,CASSVDRLSGYTF
TRBV5-6,TRBD1,-,TRBJ2-7,12,TGTGCCAGCAGAAAGACAGGGAACGAGCAGTACTTC,CASRKTGNEQYF
TRBV6-6,TRBD1,-,TRBJ2-7,15,TGTGCCAGCAGGGAAACTGGACAGGGCACCTACGAGCAGTACTTC,CASRETGQGTYEQYF
TRBV7-2,TRBD2,few,TRBJ2-1,16,TGTGCCAGCACTTCCACGAGCGGGGGAAATAACAATGAGCAGTTCTTC,CASTSTSGGNNNEQFF
TRBV10-2,-,-,TRBJ1-5,13,TGCGCCAGCAGCAAAGGGAGCAATCAGCCCCAGCATTTT,CASSKGSNQPQHF
TRBV2,-,-,TRBJ2-7,11,TGTGCCAGCATCGACAGATACGAGCAGTACTTC,CASIDRYEQYF
TRBV29-1,TRBD2,-,TRBJ2-3,17,TGCAGCGTTGAAGAGAACCCAGCGGGGGGCAGGGCAGATACGCAGTATTTT,CSVEENPAGGRADTQYF
TRBV19,-,-,TRBJ1-2,13,TGTGCCAGTACAATAGGCGGAGCGGGAGGCTACACCTTC,CASTIGGAGGYTF
TRBV15,TRBD1,few,TRBJ2-7,14,TGTGCCACCAGCAGAGGACAGGGCCCGAGGGAGCAGTACTTC,CATSRGQGPREQYF
TRBV2,TRBD1,few,TRBJ1-5,14,TGTGCCAGCAGCCCACCGGGACAGCAACTTCCCCAGCATTTT,CASSPPGQQLPQHF
TRBV2,-,-,TRBJ2-5,11,TGTGCCAGCAGTCGGGGAGAGACCCAGTACTTC,CASSRGETQYF
TRBV4-3,-,-,TRBJ2-7,14,TGCGCCAGCAGCCAAGTAAGGGTGAACGACGAGCAGTACTTC,CASSQVRVNDEQYF
TRBV7-2,-,-,TRBJ1-1,15,TGTGCCAGCAGCATCGCGGCCAAGGGGATCACTGAAGCTTTCTTT,CASSIAAKGITEAFF
TRBV7-7,TRBD2,-,TRBJ2-3,15,TGTGCCAGCAGCTTAGGGCGACGGGGGGAGGATACGCAGTATTTT,CASSLGRRGEDTQYF
TRBV29-1,TRBD2,-,TRBJ2-1,15,TGCAGCTCCAAACGATTAGCGGGGGGGCAGGGTGAGCAGTTCTTC,CSSKRLAGGQGEQFF
TRBV29-1,-,-,TRBJ1-2,11,TGCAGCGTTGTATGGGGCGGCGGCTACACCTTC,CSVVWGGGYTF
TRBV4-3,-,once,TRBJ2-7,15,TGCGCCAGCAGCCAAGAGGTTAGGGGCTCCTACGAGCAGTACTTC,CASSQEVRGSYEQYF
TRBV5-6,-,once,TRBJ2-7,13,TGTGCCAGCAGCCGGGATCTCCCCTACGAGCAGTACTTC,CASSRDLPYEQYF
TRBV7-2,TRBD1,-,TRBJ2-7,15,TGTGCCAGCAGCTTAGCGACAGGGAGCTCCTACGAGCAGTACTTC,CASSLATGSSYEQYF
TRBV19,-,once,TRBJ1-1,11,TGTGCCAGTAGTATAGGCACTGAAGCTTTCTTT,CASSIGTEAFF
TRBV6-1,-,once,TRBJ1-1,14,TGTGCCAGCAGTGTCCCACTGGGGGCAACTGAAGCTTTCTTT,CASSVPLGATEAFF
TRBV7-9,TRBD2,few,TRBJ2-3,13,TGTGCCAGCAGCCCCCGGACTAGCGATACGCAGTATTTT,CASSPRTSDTQYF
TRBV29-1,-,-,TRBJ1-2,15,TGCAGCGTTGAAGCCCCGGGGGCGGGTGGCTATGGCTACACCTTC,CSVEAPGAGGYGYTF
TRBV19,-,-,TRBJ1-2,12,TGTGCCAGTAGTGGGACTAACTATGGCTACACCTTC,CASSGTNYGYTF
TRBV21-1,-,-,TRBJ2-7,16,TGTGCCAGCAGCAAAGAAAGGATGACGAGCCCTCGCGAGCAGTACTTC,CASSKERMTSPREQYF
TRBV30,TRBD2,-,TRBJ2-1,18,TGTGCCTGGAGTGTGTCTAGCGGGGGCCTGAGCTCCTACAATGAGCAGTTCTTC,CAWSVSSGGLSSYNEQFF
TRBV2,-,-,TRBJ2-1,16,TGTGCCAGCAGTGAAGCCGGGGGCGGGGCCCCCTATGAGCAGTTCTTC,CASSEAGGGAPYEQFF
TRBV29-1,TRBD1,once,TRBJ2-4,11,TGCAGCGTTGGAGACAGGGGGGTTCAGTACTTC,CSVGDRGVQYF
TRBV29-1,TRBD2,-,TRBJ2-3,16,TGCAGCGTCAAGCGGGACGGACAAGTTGGCACAGATACGCAGTATTTT,CSVKRDGQVGTDTQYF
TRBV7-2,-,-,TRBJ2-1,11,TGTGCCAGCAGCGGGGGGACGGAGCAGTTCTTC,CASSGGTEQFF
TRBV7-2,-,-,TRBJ2-5,16,TGTGCCAGCAGCTTACGAACATCCAGGACCACTGGGACCCAGTACTTC,CASSLRTSRTTGTQYF
TRBV5-1,-,-,TRBJ2-3,15,TGCGCCAGCAGCCTCAGGGGACTTGCCACAGATACGCAGTATTTT,CASSLRGLATDTQYF
TRBV7-9,TRBD1,-,TRBJ2-3,15,TGTGCCAGCAGCCAAAACAGGGGGCGCACAGATACGCAGTATTTT,CASSQNRGRTDTQYF
TRBV7-9,-,-,TRBJ1-5,16,TGTGCCAGCAGCTCGCTAACAGGGTTCGGCAATCAGCCCCAGCATTTT,CASSSLTGFGNQPQHF
TRBV5-1,TRBD2,few,TRBJ2-5,16,TGCGCCAGCAGCTTGATCGGCGGGGGGACCCAAGAGACCCAGTACTTC,CASSLIGGGTQETQYF
TRBV23-1,-,-,TRBJ2-7,14,TGCGCCAGCAGTCAAGTTGCAGAGGGCAGCGAGCAGTACTTC,CASSQVAEGSEQYF
TRBV5-1,-,-,TRBJ2-7,13,TGCGCCAGCAGCCTGGGTCCGACCTACGAGCAGTACTTC,CASSLGPTYEQYF
TRBV2,-,-,TRBJ1-4,17,TGTGCCAGCAGTGATCGTACAGGGAGTCCTGCTAATGAAAAACTGTTTTTT,CASSDRTGSPANEKLFF